These 16 T cell receptor beta chains originate from one sample sequenced in a study of cytomegalovirus exposure and HLA in healthy donors. The PCR ran on 60 Vbeta and 13 Jbeta primers. Clones were read by immunoSEQ multiplex PCR, and TCRdb kept only the in-frame ones, dropping some. This sample yields 95,000 to 110,000 clones, of which over 70% are seen a single time; more than 2% belongs to the top ten. The sample taken for sequencing was PBMCs. These receptors came from a young man in good health and CMV-seronegative.

The chain couples TRBV18 to TRBJ2-7, with 13 bases fitting TRBD2. V lost 3 bases and J lost 5; bases outside the gene matches: 10. Germline CDR1 is KGHSH and CDR2 is LQKENI. The CDR3 covers 17 residues. CDR3: CASSPPGLAGNEDEQYF. CDR3 nucleotides: TGTGCCAGCTCACCTCCGGGACTAGCGGGAAACGAAGACGAGCAGTACTTC.

V gene TRBV5-1 combines with J gene TRBJ1-2; perhaps TRBD1 as D (5 bases). The CDR3 contains 12 residues. The V and J ends lost 5 bases and 4 bases respectively, with 9 bases between them. CDR1 is SGHRS, CDR2 YFSETQ, per germline. CDR3 residues: CASRGPGYGYTF. The CDR3 DNA is TGCGCCAGCAGGGGGCCCGGCTATGGCTACACCTTC. Full variable domain (missing parts from reference TRBV5-1 and TRBJ1-2): KAGVTQTPRYLIKTRGQQVTLSCSPISGHRSVSWYQQTPGQGLQFLFEYFSETQRNKGNFPGRFSGRQFSNSRSEMNVSTLELGDSALYLCASRGPGYGYTFGSGTRLTVV.

The genes are TRBV6-1 and TRBJ1-6; tentatively, D is TRBD1 (6 bases). Germline V lookup: CDR1 MNHNS, CDR2 SASEGT. The CDR3 runs to 20 residues. V was clipped by 3 bases and J by 0 bases, with 21 bases between them. As DNA, the CDR3 is TGTGCCAGCAGTGAGGGAACCGGGACATGGTTAACCTCCTATAATTCACCCCTCCACTTT. It translates to CASSEGTGTWLTSYNSPLHF.

The chain carries TRBV25-1 and TRBJ2-7; possible D gene TRBD1, 5 bases. Trimming pared 8 bases from V and 3 bases from J, leaving 11 bases between. Germline-derived CDR1 and CDR2 are MGHDK and SYGVNS. The CDR3 totals 12 residues. In DNA form, the CDR3 reads TGTGCCAGCCGGCAGGGAATCTACGAGCAGTACTTC. Encoded protein: CASRQGIYEQYF.

The chain employs TRBV5-1 and TRBJ1-4, with 9 bases aligning to TRBD1. With 4 bases clipped from V and 8 bases from J, the junction kept 18 bases outside the gene matches. The length of the CDR3 is 18 residues. Germline V CDR1 and CDR2: SGHRS, YFSETQ. DNA of the CDR3: TGCGCCAGCAGCCCCCTCGGACAGGGGAGTATTAGCGGAGAAAAACTGTTTTTT. This translates into CASSPLGQGSISGEKLFF.

The rearrangement joins TRBV9 to TRBJ1-1, with D tentatively TRBD1 (5 bases). The germline V gene has CDR1 SGDLS and CDR2 YYNGEE. The CDR3 extends over 12 amino acids. V was clipped by 7 bases and J by 5 bases, with 12 bases between them. CDR3 DNA: TGTGCCAGCGCCAGGGCGGAGACTGAAGCTTTCTTT. It codes for CASARAETEAFF.

In nucleotides, the CDR3 is TGTGCCAGCAGCTTAGGGCCTTTAGCTTTCTTT. Encoded protein: CASSLGPLAFF. The chain carries TRBV11-2 and TRBJ1-1, with D unresolved. The CDR3 covers 11 residues. The germline gives CDR1 SGHAT, CDR2 FQNNGV. Between the trimmed V and J ends, which lost 1 base and 10 bases, there was a span of 7 bases.

The gene calls are TRBV28 and TRBJ1-2; 7 nucleotides align to TRBD1. The CDR3 consists of 11 residues. Trimming at V came to 8 bases and at J to 4 bases, leaving 1 base not matched to a gene. Germline V gene data show CDR1 as MDHEN and CDR2 as SYDVKM. In DNA form, the CDR3 reads TGTGCCAGCGGGACAGTCTATGGCTACACCTTC. This encodes CASGTVYGYTF.

The chain links TRBV30 to TRBJ2-7; no firm D call. V shed 1 base and J shed 0 bases, with 4 bases lying between them. Germline V lookup: CDR1 GTSNPN, CDR2 SVGIG (reference sequence). The CDR3 has 12 amino acids. The CDR3 loop is CAWSESSYEQYF. In DNA form, the CDR3 reads TGTGCCTGGAGTGAGAGCTCCTACGAGCAGTACTTC.

The chain uses TRBV6-1 and TRBJ1-5; D is ambiguous. Germline V gene sequence: CDR1 MNHNS, CDR2 SASEGT. The CDR3 sequence is 14 residues long. V was trimmed by 6 bases and J by 3 bases, leaving 12 bases between them. Here the CDR3 DNA reads TGTGCCAGCAGGGGGAGGGTGACCAATCAGCCCCAGCATTTT. It encodes CASRGRVTNQPQHF.

This clone was seen a single time. The V call is TRBV28, the J call TRBJ2-1; D is perhaps TRBD1 (6 bases). CDR1 is MDHEN and CDR2 is SYDVKM in the germline V gene. Trimming removed 5 bases from V and 7 bases from J, with 12 bases in between. This CDR3 is 13 amino acids long. In DNA, the CDR3 is TGTGCCAGCAGTACCACAGGGTTAAATGAGCAGTTCTTC. This sequence encodes CASSTTGLNEQFF.

V and J are TRBV27 and TRBJ1-4; D gene uncertain. The CDR3 has 13 residues. Germline lookup yields CDR1 MNHEY and CDR2 SMNVEV (reference sequence). Trimming pared 5 bases from V and 6 bases from J, leaving 10 bases between. In DNA, the CDR3 is TGTGCCAGCAGTCCCCAGATGGATGAAAAACTGTTTTTT. This gives the protein CASSPQMDEKLFF.

The chain links TRBV18 to TRBJ2-5; TRBD2 is a possible D gene (5 bases). Trimming removed 1 base at V and 3 bases at J, with 9 bases between. The germline V gene has CDR1 KGHSH and CDR2 LQKENI. This CDR3 region has 14 residues. The chain's CDR3 is CASSPQSGEETQYF. CDR3 DNA sequence: TGTGCCAGCTCACCACAGAGCGGAGAAGAGACCCAGTACTTC.

This chain joins TRBV27 and TRBJ2-7, with unresolved D. With 2 bases removed from V and 2 bases from J, the gap between germline ends came to 7 bases. The V gene's germline CDR1 is MNHEY and CDR2 SMNVEV (reference sequence). CDR3 length: 13 residues. CDR3: CASSLGRPYEQYF. CDR3 DNA sequence: TGTGCCAGCAGTTTAGGGCGCCCCTACGAGCAGTACTTC.

CDR3 in DNA: TGTGCCAGCAGCCGATACGGAGATCAGCCCCAGCATTTT. It specifies CASSRYGDQPQHF. The chain links TRBV14 to TRBJ1-5, with D uncertain. Germline lookup yields CDR1 SGHDN and CDR2 FVKESK. CDR3 length equals 13 residues. Trimming pared 4 bases from V and 5 bases from J, leaving 9 bases between.

This clone was counted only a few times. This rearrangement joins TRBV6-6 to TRBJ2-1, with TRBD2 matching over 8 bases. V trimming: 6 bases; J trimming: 7 bases; junction bases outside the gene matches: 5. This CDR3 has 13 residues. From germline, CDR1 is MNHNY and CDR2 SVGAGI (reference sequence). CDR3 loop: CASRLASGNEQFF. The CDR3 coding sequence is TGTGCCAGCAGATTGGCTAGCGGGAATGAGCAGTTCTTC.